What follows is one T cell receptor beta chain and its context. The target of this receptor is not known. No much larger clonotype is one base removed from it; base qualities were not supplied. The germline V gene specifies LGHNA as CDR1 and YNFKEQ as CDR2. V ends up 3 bases short and J 4 bases short, with an unmatched junction base count of 6. The CDR3 goes from the cysteine to the phenylalanine over 16 residues. Here the CDR3 DNA is all that survives: 48 bases in frame from base 1. Each collaborating institution followed its own protocols to collect whole blood in K2EDTA tubes. For TCRbeta analysis, collaborators shipped samples as frozen whole blood, isolated PBMCs, or DNA extracted from either of those sample types. This entry belongs to a study of blood T cell repertoires in COVID-19 (dated by TCRdb to 2019 to 2021). Regarding the research as a whole: The collaborator samples originated in the United States, Italy and Spain and spanned the acute and convalescent phases of COVID-19. The material from the prospective study consisted of cDNA or gDNA derived from T cells, B-cell-depleted T cells, or PBMCs. Subjects who had been exposed to COVID-19, were actively infected with it, or had recovered from it provided the deeply sampled blood TCRbeta repertoires that made up the dataset. The repertoires were released in a freely available public database meant as a resource for research on the immune response to SARS-CoV-2. Samples were obtained from the ongoing ImmuneRACE study (first 160 participants) and from 950 to 1,500 subjects provided by 6 global collaborators. A de-identified subject ID, COVID-19 status, age in years and sex were almost always included in the sample metadata. HLA class I and class II types, where available, came from metadata supplied by the sample provider rather than from assay-based typing. Overall study results and their limits: The quantity of clinical and demographic metadata differed by source and by participant and was supplied without curation.

TCRbeta CDR3 regions were amplified from genomic DNA by means of the immunoSEQ Assay, a bias-controlled multiplex PCR. As for the original processing: Within the assay, amplification of reference gene primers was used to estimate how many nucleated cells each sample contained. To quantify the absolute abundance of each unique TCRbeta CDR3 rearrangement, sequence reads were collapsed and filtered. For each sample, productive Simpson clonality was calculated as the square root of Simpson's diversity index over productive rearrangements. This is the immuneACCESS table as TCRdb keeps it, with only in-frame sequences that have V and J called. A part of the clones is gone; compared with another copy, unresolved V genes explain less than half, and the rest is unexplained. Clone size and V and J calls were adopted from that table, with D and trimming inferred from the DNA. Across this sample there are roughly 500,000 clones, with approximately 85% seen only once. The ten largest clones represent about 3.2% of the sample.

The clonotype was recovered from a human donor in a cohort sampled during active COVID-19. The specimen sequenced was peripheral blood. This chain is built from TRBV4-2 and TRBJ2-1, with 10 bases aligning to TRBD2. The DNA reads as follows: TGTGCCAGCAGCCAGGCCAGACTAGCGGGTTACAATGAGCAGTTCTTC. Translated, this is CASSQARLAGYNEQFF.